These 24 T cell receptor beta chains share one sample of origin, sequenced in a study of T cells in Graves' hyperthyroidism and ophthalmopathy. The CDR3 regions of TCR beta were amplified from RNA transcripts. Using the HTBI primer set, a first-round RT-PCR was run on the TCR CDR3. Each CDR3 protein gets one entry after TCRdb re-called the multiplex PCR reads with MiXCR. The data hold 600,000 to 800,000 distinct CDR3 sequences, with approximately 36% observed a single time. The sample consisted of blood. The receptors stem from a woman aged 40 to 50 with Graves' hyperthyroidism.

The gene calls are TRBV4-3 and TRBJ2-7; tentatively, D is TRBD2 (7 bases). The CDR3 is made up of 17 amino acids. V dropped 0 bases and J dropped 4 bases, with 19 bases sitting between them. Looked up from germline, CDR1 is LGHNA and CDR2 is YSLEER. As DNA, the CDR3 is TGCGCCAGCAGCCAAGATGGATGGGGGGGCGGTGCTTACGAGCAGTACTTC. It yields the protein CASSQDGWGGGAYEQYF.

The chain combines TRBV9 with TRBJ1-4; D is undetermined. Germline lookup yields CDR1 SGDLS and CDR2 YYNGEE. This CDR3 is 13 amino acids long. V lost 5 bases, J lost 3 bases, and 8 bases lay in between. CDR3 region: CASSDRSNEKLFF. CDR3 bases: TGTGCCAGCAGTGATAGATCTAATGAAAAACTGTTTTTT.

This clonotype came up many times. The chain employs TRBV2 and TRBJ1-1, with D unresolved. The V end lost 4 bases, the J end lost 5 bases, and 14 bases lay between the germline ends. This CDR3 is built from 14 residues. Germline values: CDR1 SNHLY, CDR2 FYNNEI. The CDR3 DNA is TGTGCCAGCAGTGTGGAGTCTCTGGGGACTGAAGCTTTCTTT. This gives the protein CASSVESLGTEAFF.

This clonotype has a count of ten or more. In DNA, the CDR3 is TGTGCCAGCAGGCCAGGGACAGGGGGCGTCGGCTACACCTTC. Its protein is CASRPGTGGVGYTF. The rearrangement joins TRBV12-3 or TRBV12-4 to TRBJ1-2; 12 bases are shared with TRBD1. The CDR3 has 14 residues. The junction had 7 bases not matched to a gene; V was cut back by 6 bases and J by 8 bases.

This clonotype was recorded at least ten times. The J gene is TRBJ1-2, the V gene TRBV7-2; no reliable D call. There are 14 residues in the CDR3. Germline CDR1 SGHTA, CDR2 FQGNSA. Trimming took off 1 base at V and 6 bases at J, with 12 bases between the two ends. The CDR3 DNA reads as TGTGCCAGCAGCTTAGAACCTGATCTGAATGGCTACACCTTC. Its translation is CASSLEPDLNGYTF.

This clonotype has ten or more counts. The V gene is TRBV7-2, the J gene TRBJ1-1; D may be TRBD1 (6 bases). There are 15 residues in the CDR3. Looked up from germline, CDR1 is SGHTA and CDR2 is FQGNSA. V was pared by 2 bases and J by 5 bases, with 15 bases between. This CDR3 reads CASSLRRDMATEAFF. CDR3 in DNA: TGTGCCAGCAGCTTACGAAGGGACATGGCGACTGAAGCTTTCTTT.

V is TRBV9 and J is TRBJ1-2; 8 bases align to TRBD1. Germline CDR1 reads SGDLS; CDR2 reads YYNGEE. This CDR3 region has 16 residues. The V gene end was trimmed by 3 bases and the J gene end by 4 bases; junction bases not matched to a gene: 11. The CDR3 sequence is CASSGPPTGTGYGYTF. The CDR3 bases are TGTGCCAGCAGCGGGCCCCCGACTGGGACAGGCTATGGCTACACCTTC.

J is TRBJ2-7 and V is TRBV11-2, with D possibly TRBD1 on 6 matching bases. Trimming stripped 5 bases from V and 2 bases from J, with 16 bases between. This CDR3 region has 15 residues. From germline, CDR1 is SGHAT and CDR2 FQNNGV. CDR3 sequence (DNA): TGTGCCAGCAGCCTGACCTCACAGGGCACCTACGAGCAGTACTTC. Translating gives CASSLTSQGTYEQYF.

A few counts support this clonotype. The V call is TRBV6-4, the J call TRBJ1-5; D not certain. CDR1 and CDR2 from the germline V gene are MRHNA and SNTAGT. Trimming cost V 6 bases and J 0 bases, with 12 bases left between them. CDR3 size: 15 residues. The CDR3 DNA reads as TGTGCCAGCAGATGGGAGGCTTATAGCAATCAGCCCCAGCATTTT. This encodes CASRWEAYSNQPQHF.

This clonotype was observed a single time. The V and J genes are TRBV29-1 and TRBJ1-1; D remains unclear. The V end was cut by 1 base, the J end by 3 bases, with 12 bases between. The CDR3 extends over 14 amino acids. CDR1 SQVTM and CDR2 ANQGSEA come from the germline V gene. In DNA, the CDR3 is TGCAGCGTTGAAGTAATGGGGATGGACACTGAAGCTTTCTTT. Encoded protein: CSVEVMGMDTEAFF.

This clonotype was counted a few times. The chain couples TRBV6-5 to TRBJ1-1, with D uncertain. Trimming removed 0 bases from V and 5 bases from J, with 7 bases in between. CDR1 is MNHEY and CDR2 is SVGAGI in the germline V gene. This CDR3 has 13 residues. CDR3 in amino acids: CASSYSRETEAFF. In DNA, the CDR3 is TGTGCCAGCAGTTACTCGCGGGAGACTGAAGCTTTCTTT.

This clonotype was recorded many times. The V and J genes are TRBV7-2 and TRBJ2-5; D assignment may be TRBD1 or TRBD2 (6 bases each). The germline V gene has CDR1 SGHTA and CDR2 FQGNSA. CDR3 length: 14 amino acids. Trimming pared 5 bases from V and 9 bases from J, leaving 19 bases between. The CDR3 here is CASSPTRGDGAQYF. CDR3 nucleotides: TGTGCCAGCAGCCCTACAAGGGGGGATGGGGCCCAGTACTTC.

The chain joins TRBV20-1 to TRBJ1-2; TRBD1 matches 7 bases. CDR3 length equals 12 residues. Germline V gene lookup returns CDR1 DFQATT and CDR2 SNEGSKA (reference sequence). The CDR3 spells CSVDDGTEIYTF. CDR3 coding DNA: TGCAGCGTTGACGACGGGACAGAAATCTACACCTTC.

V is TRBV5-6 and J is TRBJ2-5; D might be TRBD1 (5 bases). Germline loops: CDR1 SGHDT, CDR2 YYEEEE. The CDR3 has 15 residues. Trimming left V 3 bases short and J 1 base short, with 13 bases between. The CDR3 sequence: CASSSRTPLQETQYF. In nucleotides, the CDR3 is TGTGCCAGCAGCTCCCGGACACCCCTCCAAGAGACCCAGTACTTC.

Details on this clonotype: Given a much more abundant clone one base away, this may be a read error. V usage is TRBV7-9 and J usage is TRBJ2-5; no definite D call. CDR1 and CDR2 from the germline V gene are SEHNR and FQNEAQ (reference sequence). The CDR3 runs to 13 residues. In DNA form, the CDR3 reads TGTGCCAGCAGCCCGGTGGGCCGAGAGACCCGGTACTTC. It codes for CASSPVGRETRYF.

The J gene is TRBJ1-4, the V gene TRBV6-5, with 8 bases matching TRBD1. Germline values: CDR1 MNHEY, CDR2 SVGAGI. V trimming: 6 bases; J trimming: 8 bases; junction bases outside the gene matches: 14. This CDR3 has 16 amino acids. The CDR3 region is CASSRTAGGLEEKLFF. CDR3 nucleotides: TGTGCCAGCAGCCGAACTGCAGGGGGCTTAGAAGAAAAACTGTTTTTT.

The chain links TRBV7-2 to TRBJ1-2, with D maybe TRBD1 (5 bases). Germline values: CDR1 SGHTA, CDR2 FQGNSA. The CDR3 runs 16 residues. Trimming removed 2 bases at V and 7 bases at J, with 20 bases between. CDR3: CASSLRGTRGYGGYTF. CDR3 bases: TGTGCCAGCAGCTTACGCGGGACGAGGGGCTACGGTGGCTACACCTTC.

The chain recombines TRBV7-2 with TRBJ1-2; 8 bases agree with TRBD1. The CDR3 contains 14 residues. Germline trimming cut 5 bases from V and 3 bases from J; bases unmatched to any gene: 5. The germline V gene has CDR1 SGHTA and CDR2 FQGNSA. CDR3 region: CASSARTGHYGYTF. CDR3 nucleotide sequence: TGTGCCAGCAGCGCCCGGACAGGGCACTATGGCTACACCTTC.

Many counts were recorded for this clonotype. This sequence joins TRBV7-2 and TRBJ1-2; D is perhaps TRBD1 (6 bases). CDR1 SGHTA and CDR2 FQGNSA come from the germline V gene. V was trimmed by 1 base and J by 6 bases, leaving 12 bases between them. The CDR3 spans 14 residues. The CDR3 coding sequence is TGTGCCAGCAGCTTAGTAACAGGGATCCATGGCTACACCTTC. Encoded protein: CASSLVTGIHGYTF.

The chain uses TRBV4-3 and TRBJ1-1; D remains ambiguous. Germline V gene lookup returns CDR1 LGHNA and CDR2 YSLEER. The CDR3 sequence is 15 residues long. Trimming pared 0 bases from V and 4 bases from J, leaving 12 bases between. In nucleotides, the CDR3 is TGCGCCAGCAGCCAAGATCGGGGAGGAGTCACTGAAGCTTTCTTT. This sequence encodes CASSQDRGGVTEAFF.

J is TRBJ2-7 and V is TRBV9, with D perhaps TRBD2 (5 bases). Per the germline V gene, CDR1 is SGDLS and CDR2 is YYNGEE. Trimming removed 0 bases at V and 6 bases at J, with 19 bases between. The CDR3 has 16 amino acids. The CDR3 DNA reads TGTGCCAGCAGCGTAGGGGGAGTGGACCTCGCTTCCGAGCAGTACTTC. Its translation is CASSVGGVDLASEQYF.

This chain connects TRBV6-6 to TRBJ1-5; D gene uncertain. Germline assignment: CDR1 MNHNY and CDR2 SVGAGI (reference sequence). V was clipped by 4 bases and J by 11 bases, with 18 bases between them. The CDR3 covers 14 residues. CDR3 sequence (DNA): TGTGCCAGCAGTTCCTTATCCTTTTATGGGGCCCAGCATTTT. This codes for CASSSLSFYGAQHF.

This chain connects TRBV12-5 to TRBJ1-5, with D tentatively TRBD1 (5 bases). Germline values: CDR1 LGHNT, CDR2 FRNRAP. Between the trimmed V and J ends, which lost 1 base and 6 bases, there was a span of 10 bases. The CDR3 spans 14 residues. This CDR3 is CASGLGQGGQPQHF. The CDR3 DNA is TGTGCTAGTGGTTTGGGCCAGGGAGGTCAGCCCCAGCATTTT.

A word on this clonotype: A read error is possible here, since a much larger clone lies one base away. This sequence joins TRBV19 and TRBJ2-7; 8 positions agree with TRBD1. Germline CDR1 and CDR2: LNHDA and SQIVND (reference sequence). The J segment lost 6 bases and the V segment lost 6 bases, leaving 10 bases of the junction unmatched. The CDR3 extends over 14 amino acids. This CDR3 reads CASRSGTGTCEQYF. CDR3 coding DNA: TGTGCCAGTAGATCCGGGACAGGTACCTGCGAGCAGTACTTC. Combining the CDR3 with reference TRBV19 and TRBJ2-7 gives the whole variable domain DGGITQSPKYLFRKEGQNVTLSCEQNLNHDAMYWYRQDPGQGLRLIYYSQIVNDFQKGDIAEGYSVSREKKESFPLTVTSAQKNPTAFYLCASRSGTGTCEQYFGPGTRLTVT.